Listed below are T cell receptor beta chains from one sample, sequenced in a study of regulatory T cells in long-lasting Graves disease. MiXCR, run by TCRdb on the multiplex PCR reads, gives a single entry per CDR3 protein. The table shows about 660,000 distinct CDR3 sequences, with 30% occurring only once. The sequencing here drew on peripheral blood mononuclear cells (PBMCs), taken when the disease was refractory, from a patient treated with antithyroid drugs. These receptors were obtained from a female donor with Graves disease. CDR3s include the opening cysteine and the closing phenylalanine or tryptophan. A D gene is named only where the DNA matches it firmly. The size of a clone is reported for some rows only, either as once, few or many, or as a class for expanded clones.

clone size | D gene | J gene | V gene | CDR3 protein | CDR3 DNA
few | . | TRBJ1-4 | TRBV7-9 | CASSRGGAANEKLFF | TGTGCCAGCAGCCGCGGGGGTGCGGCTAATGAAAAACTGTTTTTT
few | . | TRBJ1-5 | TRBV30 | CAWRPGQFQPQHF | TGTGCCTGGAGACCCGGACAGTTTCAGCCCCAGCATTTT
. | . | TRBJ2-5 | TRBV7-9 | CASSLIRRETQYF | TGTGCCAGCAGCTTAATCAGGAGAGAGACCCAGTACTTC
. | . | TRBJ1-3 | TRBV10-3 | CAIRPQASGSGNTIYF | TGTGCCATCAGGCCACAGGCCTCTGGCTCTGGAAACACCATATATTTT
few | TRBD1 | TRBJ2-7 | TRBV20-1 | CSVEYGTGYEQYF | TGCAGTGTCGAGTACGGGACAGGGTACGAGCAGTACTTC
few | TRBD1 | TRBJ2-7 | TRBV12-3/TRBV12-4 | CASSSSLGQTYEQYF | TGTGCCAGCAGTTCATCCCTGGGACAGACCTACGAGCAGTACTTC
many | . | TRBJ1-1 | TRBV5-1 | CASSLAGSTEAFF | TGTGCCAGCAGTTTAGCCGGGAGCACTGAAGCTTTCTTT
many | . | TRBJ2-7 | TRBV29-1 | CSVEEGSYEQYF | TGCAGCGTTGAAGAGGGAAGCTACGAGCAGTACTTC
. | TRBD1 | TRBJ1-1 | TRBV10-3 | CAIREQGVDTEAFF | TGTGCCATCAGAGAACAGGGGGTGGACACTGAAGCTTTCTTT
. | . | TRBJ1-1 | TRBV30 | CAWSLAGMNTEAFF | TGTGCCTGGAGTTTGGCGGGTATGAACACTGAAGCTTTCTTT
few | . | TRBJ1-4 | TRBV6-2/TRBV6-3 | CASSRGREGEKLFF | TGTGCCAGCAGCCGAGGCAGGGAGGGGGAAAAACTGTTTTTT
few | TRBD2 | TRBJ2-7 | TRBV20-1 | CSAKRGTSGYEQYF | TGCAGTGCAAAGCGAGGAACTAGCGGATACGAGCAGTACTTC
. | . | TRBJ1-2 | TRBV30 | CALTRVNYGYTF | TGTGCCTTAACCAGGGTGAACTATGGCTACACCTTC
. | TRBD2 | TRBJ2-7 | TRBV7-3 | CASSISGGSYEQYF | TGTGCCAGCAGCATTAGCGGGGGCTCCTACGAGCAGTACTTC
few | . | TRBJ2-5 | TRBV7-6 | CASSLVPAEETQYF | TGTGCCAGCAGCTTAGTTCCAGCCGAAGAGACCCAGTACTTC
. | . | TRBJ2-7 | TRBV20-1 | CSPVTGYEQYF | TGCAGTCCGGTTACTGGTTACGAGCAGTACTTC
few | . | TRBJ1-4 | TRBV6-1 | CASSSPPLATNEKLFF | TGTGCCAGCAGCTCGCCACCTCTCGCAACTAATGAAAAACTGTTTTTT
. | . | TRBJ1-1 | TRBV9 | CASSVAGGYTEAFF | TGTGCCAGCAGCGTAGCGGGGGGCTACACTGAAGCTTTCTTT
few | . | TRBJ1-5 | TRBV2 | CASSLDFNQPQHF | TGTGCCAGCAGTTTGGACTTTAATCAGCCCCAGCATTTT
few | TRBD2 | TRBJ2-7 | TRBV6-1 | CANTSATSDYEQYF | TGTGCCAATACCTCGGCCACTAGCGACTACGAGCAGTACTTC
few | . | TRBJ1-1 | TRBV19 | CASSIPGQTSGTEAFF | TGTGCCAGTAGTATACCCGGACAGACTTCAGGCACTGAAGCTTTCTTT
many | TRBD1 | TRBJ1-1 | TRBV12-3/TRBV12-4 | CASNAQGSTEAFF | TGTGCCAGCAACGCACAGGGGAGCACTGAAGCTTTCTTT
. | TRBD1 | TRBJ1-2 | TRBV18 | CASSPQTGEYGYTF | TGTGCCAGCTCACCCCAGACAGGGGAATATGGCTACACCTTC
. | TRBD1 | TRBJ1-6 | TRBV20-1 | CSAISDRGGSPLHF | TGCAGTGCTATATCCGACAGGGGAGGTTCACCCCTCCACTTT
few | TRBD1 | TRBJ1-5 | TRBV7-9 | CASSPTGMGYSNQPQHF | TGTGCCAGCAGCCCGACAGGGATGGGGTATAGCAATCAGCCCCAGCATTTT
. | TRBD1 | TRBJ2-3 | TRBV19 | CASSTGQAMGDTQYF | TGTGCCAGTAGTACCGGACAGGCCATGGGCGATACGCAGTATTTT
. | TRBD2 | TRBJ2-7 | TRBV20-1 | CSAHGLAGGSNYEQYF | TGCAGTGCACATGGACTAGCGGGGGGATCCAACTACGAGCAGTACTTC
. | . | TRBJ1-1 | TRBV10-3 | CAISEPGGGTEAFF | TGTGCCATCAGTGAGCCCGGGGGGGGCACTGAAGCTTTCTTT
. | . | TRBJ2-2 | TRBV12-3/TRBV12-4 | CASTRPGNTGELFF | TGTGCCAGCACTCGGCCGGGGAACACCGGGGAGCTGTTTTTT
. | . | TRBJ1-1 | TRBV30 | CAWSAQVNTEAFF | TGTGCCTGGAGTGCTCAGGTGAACACTGAAGCTTTCTTT
. | . | TRBJ2-5 | TRBV25-1 | CASSEFGEAETQYF | TGTGCCAGCAGTGAATTCGGGGAGGCAGAGACCCAGTACTTC
. | TRBD1 | TRBJ1-6 | TRBV6-1 | CASSPTGGAPNSPLHF | TGTGCCAGCAGCCCGACAGGGGGGGCTCCTAATTCACCCCTCCACTTT
. | TRBD1 | TRBJ1-5 | TRBV12-3/TRBV12-4 | CASSFGQGHSRPNSNQPQHF | TGTGCCAGCAGTTTCGGACAGGGACACTCCCGGCCTAATAGCAATCAGCCCCAGCATTTT
few | TRBD1 | TRBJ2-7 | TRBV28 | CPPRTGGGYEQYF | TGTCCCCCCAGGACAGGGGGCGGCTACGAGCAGTACTTC
. | . | TRBJ1-1 | TRBV11-2 | CASSLVSQAGMMNTEAFF | TGCGCCAGCAGCTTGGTCTCTCAGGCAGGGATGATGAACACTGAAGCTTTCTTT
. | . | TRBJ2-5 | TRBV20-1 | CSARVTQETQYF | TGCAGTGCTAGAGTTACTCAAGAGACCCAGTACTTC
few | . | TRBJ2-5 | TRBV10-3 | CAIKSRETQYF | TGTGCCATCAAGTCTCGGGAGACCCAGTACTTC
. | . | TRBJ1-1 | TRBV10-3 | CGISESGVQSEAFF | TGTGGCATCAGTGAGTCCGGGGTGCAGAGTGAAGCTTTCTTT
few | . | TRBJ1-5 | TRBV12-3/TRBV12-4 | CASSRASYSNQPQHF | TGTGCCAGCAGTCGCGCATCATATAGCAATCAGCCCCAGCATTTT
. | . | TRBJ1-5 | TRBV28 | CASSFLQGSNQPQHF | TGTGCCAGCAGTTTCCTCCAGGGGAGCAATCAGCCCCAGCATTTT
few | . | TRBJ2-1 | TRBV6-2/TRBV6-3 | CASSYVADLPRRTYEQFF | TGTGCCAGCAGCTATGTTGCGGACCTGCCGCGCAGGACCTATGAGCAGTTCTTC
. | . | TRBJ2-7 | TRBV6-2/TRBV6-3 | CASSRIMGRDGEQYF | TGTGCCAGCAGCCGGATAATGGGACGTGATGGAGAGCAGTACTTC
many | . | TRBJ2-7 | TRBV2 | CASRAKGTEAYEQYF | TGTGCCAGCAGGGCCAAAGGGACCGAGGCCTACGAGCAGTACTTC
few | . | TRBJ1-2 | TRBV12-3/TRBV12-4 | CASSLVGWSYGYTF | TGTGCCAGCAGTTTAGTGGGGTGGAGCTATGGCTACACCTTC
many | . | TRBJ2-5 | TRBV9 | CASSVDYGPETQYF | TGTGCCAGCAGCGTAGATTACGGACCAGAGACCCAGTACTTC
. | TRBD2 | TRBJ2-7 | TRBV6-1 | CASSTGSGAYEQYF | TGTGCCAGCAGTACCGGGAGCGGGGCTTACGAGCAGTACTTC
many | . | TRBJ2-7 | TRBV2 | CASTRDGPYEQYF | TGTGCCAGCACCAGGGACGGCCCCTACGAGCAGTACTTC
many | TRBD1 | TRBJ1-1 | TRBV20-1 | CSARDPKTGGTEAFF | TGCAGTGCTAGAGATCCCAAAACAGGGGGCACTGAAGCTTTCTTT
once | . | TRBJ2-2 | TRBV3-1 | CASSTLTGLRELFF | TGTGCCAGCAGCACCCTGACAGGCTTGAGGGAGCTGTTTTTT
. | TRBD2 | TRBJ2-7 | TRBV20-1 | CSAPGTSGGAYEQYF | TGCAGTGCTCCCGGGACTAGCGGAGGTGCCTACGAGCAGTACTTC
few | . | TRBJ1-1 | TRBV30 | CAWSVLRAGAFF | TGTGCCTGGAGTGTACTCAGGGCGGGAGCTTTCTTT